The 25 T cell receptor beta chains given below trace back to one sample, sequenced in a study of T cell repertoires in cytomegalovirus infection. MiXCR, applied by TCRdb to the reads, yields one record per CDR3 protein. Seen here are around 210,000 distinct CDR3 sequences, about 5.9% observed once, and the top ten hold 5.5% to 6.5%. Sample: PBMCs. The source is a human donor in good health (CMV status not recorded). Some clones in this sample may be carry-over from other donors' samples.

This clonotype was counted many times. The DNA of the CDR3 is TGTGCCAGCAGTTTCGGCAGGGCCTCCTACGAGCAGTACTTC. Translation gives CASSFGRASYEQYF. The V and J genes are TRBV28 and TRBJ2-7; the D gene is possibly TRBD1 (5 bases). Germline CDR1 reads MDHEN; CDR2 reads SYDVKM. The CDR3 length is 14 residues. V was clipped by 3 bases and J by 0 bases, with 9 bases between them.

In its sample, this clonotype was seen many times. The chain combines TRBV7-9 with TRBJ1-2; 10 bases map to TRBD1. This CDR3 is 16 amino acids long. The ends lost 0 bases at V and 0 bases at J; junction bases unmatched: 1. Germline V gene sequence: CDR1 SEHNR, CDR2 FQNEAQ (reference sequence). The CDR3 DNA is TGTGCCAGCAGCTTAGCCGGGACAGGGGCTAACTATGGCTACACCTTC. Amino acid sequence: CASSLAGTGANYGYTF.

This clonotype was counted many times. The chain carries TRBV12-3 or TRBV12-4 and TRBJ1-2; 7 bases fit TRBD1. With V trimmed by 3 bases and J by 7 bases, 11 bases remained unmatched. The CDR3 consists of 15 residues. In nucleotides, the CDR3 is TGTGCCAGCAGTTTCATGAAGGGGGCGCGGGGTGGCTACACCTTC. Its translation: CASSFMKGARGGYTF.

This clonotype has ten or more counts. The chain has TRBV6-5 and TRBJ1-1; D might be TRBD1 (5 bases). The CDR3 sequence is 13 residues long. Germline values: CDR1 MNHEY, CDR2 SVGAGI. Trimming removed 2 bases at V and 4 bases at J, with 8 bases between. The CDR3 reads CASSYNRGTEAFF. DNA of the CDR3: TGTGCCAGCAGTTACAATAGGGGCACTGAAGCTTTCTTT.

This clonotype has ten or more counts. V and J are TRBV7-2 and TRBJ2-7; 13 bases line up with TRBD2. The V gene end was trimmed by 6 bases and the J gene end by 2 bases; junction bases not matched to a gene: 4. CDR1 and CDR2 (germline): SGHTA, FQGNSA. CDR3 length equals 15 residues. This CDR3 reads CASSRLAGGTYEQYF. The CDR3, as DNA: TGTGCCAGCAGTCGACTAGCGGGGGGAACCTACGAGCAGTACTTC.

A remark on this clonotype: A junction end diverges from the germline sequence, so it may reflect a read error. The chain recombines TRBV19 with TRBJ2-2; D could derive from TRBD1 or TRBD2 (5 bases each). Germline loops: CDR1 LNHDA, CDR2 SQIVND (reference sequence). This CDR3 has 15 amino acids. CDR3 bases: TGTACCAGTAGCCGAGGGGAAATAGTGGCCGGGGAGCTGTTTTTT. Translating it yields CTSSRGEIVAGELFF.

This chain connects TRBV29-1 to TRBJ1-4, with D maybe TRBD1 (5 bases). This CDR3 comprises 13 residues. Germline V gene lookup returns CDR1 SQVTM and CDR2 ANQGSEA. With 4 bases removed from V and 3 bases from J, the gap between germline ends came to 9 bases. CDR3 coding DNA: TGCAGCGTTGCAGGGCGGGCTAATGAAAAACTGTTTTTT. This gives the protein CSVAGRANEKLFF.

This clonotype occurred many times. This CDR3 is CASSLSLSDEQFF. CDR3 DNA: TGTGCCAGCAGTTTGTCGTTAAGCGATGAGCAGTTCTTC. The J gene is TRBJ2-1, the V gene TRBV12-3 or TRBV12-4; D unresolved. The V end lost 3 bases, the J end lost 8 bases, and 11 bases lay between the germline ends. This CDR3 comprises 13 residues.

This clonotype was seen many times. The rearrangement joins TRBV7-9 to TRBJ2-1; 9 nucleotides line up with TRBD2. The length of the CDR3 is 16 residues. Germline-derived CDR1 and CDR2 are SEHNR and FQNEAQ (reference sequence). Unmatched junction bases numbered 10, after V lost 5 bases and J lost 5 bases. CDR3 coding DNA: TGTGCCAGCAGCCCCCCGGGACTAGCCCCCCACAATGAGCAGTTCTTC. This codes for CASSPPGLAPHNEQFF. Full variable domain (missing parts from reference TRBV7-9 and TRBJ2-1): DTGVSQNPRHKITKRGQNVTFRCDPISEHNRLYWYRQTLGQGPEFLTYFQNEAQLEKSRLLSDRFSAERPKGSFSTLEIQRTEQGDSAMYLCASSPPGLAPHNEQFFGPGTRLTVL.

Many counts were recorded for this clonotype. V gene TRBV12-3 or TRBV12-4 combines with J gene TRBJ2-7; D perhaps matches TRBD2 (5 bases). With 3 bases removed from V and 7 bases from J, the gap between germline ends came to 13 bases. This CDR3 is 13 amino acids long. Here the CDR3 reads CASSFGRTGEQYF. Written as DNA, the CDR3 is TGTGCCAGCAGTTTTGGGAGAACGGGGGAGCAGTACTTC.

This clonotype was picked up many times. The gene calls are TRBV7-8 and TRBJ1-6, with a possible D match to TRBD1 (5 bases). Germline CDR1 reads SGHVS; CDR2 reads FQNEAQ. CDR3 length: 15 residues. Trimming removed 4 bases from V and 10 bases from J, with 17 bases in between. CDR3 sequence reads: CASSSPLGGPSPLHF. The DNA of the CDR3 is TGTGCCAGCAGCTCCCCTCTCGGGGGACCATCACCCCTCCACTTT.

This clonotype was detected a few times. CDR3 nucleotide sequence: TGTGCCAGTCGAGGACAGGGGACCTACGAGCAGTACTTC. This sequence encodes CASRGQGTYEQYF. The rearrangement uses TRBV2 and TRBJ2-7; 9 bases map to TRBD1. After removal of 9 bases from V and 2 bases from J, the junction contained 5 bases not matched to a gene. Germline values: CDR1 SNHLY, CDR2 FYNNEI. This CDR3 has 13 amino acids. The variable domain in full, completed from reference TRBV2 and TRBJ2-7, reads EPEVTQTPSHQVTQMGQEVILRCVPISNHLYFYWYRQILGQKVEFLVSFYNNEISEKSEIFDDQFSVERPDGSNFTLKIRSTKLEDSAMYFCASRGQGTYEQYFGPGTRLTVT.

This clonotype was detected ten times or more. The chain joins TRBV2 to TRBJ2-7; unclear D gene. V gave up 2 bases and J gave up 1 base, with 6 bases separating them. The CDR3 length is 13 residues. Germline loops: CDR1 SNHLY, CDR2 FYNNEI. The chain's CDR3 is CASSEHPSYEQYF. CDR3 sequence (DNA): TGTGCCAGCAGTGAACATCCTTCCTACGAGCAGTACTTC.

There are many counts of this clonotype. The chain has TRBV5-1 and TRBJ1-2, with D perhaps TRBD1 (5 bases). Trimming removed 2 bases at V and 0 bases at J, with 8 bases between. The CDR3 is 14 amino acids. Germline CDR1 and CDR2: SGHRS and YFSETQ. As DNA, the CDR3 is TGCGCCAGCAGCTTTGACAGAGCTAACTATGGCTACACCTTC. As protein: CASSFDRANYGYTF. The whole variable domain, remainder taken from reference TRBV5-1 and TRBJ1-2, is KAGVTQTPRYLIKTRGQQVTLSCSPISGHRSVSWYQQTPGQGLQFLFEYFSETQRNKGNFPGRFSGRQFSNSRSEMNVSTLELGDSALYLCASSFDRANYGYTFGSGTRLTVV.

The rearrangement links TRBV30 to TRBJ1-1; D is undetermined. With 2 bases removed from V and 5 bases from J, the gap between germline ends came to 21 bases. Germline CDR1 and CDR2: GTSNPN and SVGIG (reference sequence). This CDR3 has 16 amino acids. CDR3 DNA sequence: TGTGCCTGGAGTCCCGGTCGAACAGACCGTAAAACTGAAGCTTTCTTT. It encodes CAWSPGRTDRKTEAFF.

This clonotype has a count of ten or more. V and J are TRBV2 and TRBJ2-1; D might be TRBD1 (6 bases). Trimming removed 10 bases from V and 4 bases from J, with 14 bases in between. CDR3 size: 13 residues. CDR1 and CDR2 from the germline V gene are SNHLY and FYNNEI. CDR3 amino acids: CATTDSRYNEQFF. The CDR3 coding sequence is TGTGCCACGACGGACAGTCGTTACAATGAGCAGTTCTTC.

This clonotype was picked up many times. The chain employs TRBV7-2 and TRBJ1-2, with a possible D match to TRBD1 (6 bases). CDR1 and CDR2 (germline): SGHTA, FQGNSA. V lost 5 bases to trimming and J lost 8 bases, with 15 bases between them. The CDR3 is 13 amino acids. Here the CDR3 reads CASSPGQPRGYTF. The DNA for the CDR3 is TGTGCCAGCAGCCCCGGACAGCCCCGAGGCTACACCTTC.

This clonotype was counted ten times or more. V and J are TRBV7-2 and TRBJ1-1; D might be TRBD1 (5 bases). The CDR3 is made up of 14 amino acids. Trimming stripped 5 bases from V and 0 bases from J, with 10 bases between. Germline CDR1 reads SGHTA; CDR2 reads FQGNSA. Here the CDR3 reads CASSPRGMNTEAFF. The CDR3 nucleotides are TGTGCCAGCAGCCCCCGGGGGATGAACACTGAAGCTTTCTTT.

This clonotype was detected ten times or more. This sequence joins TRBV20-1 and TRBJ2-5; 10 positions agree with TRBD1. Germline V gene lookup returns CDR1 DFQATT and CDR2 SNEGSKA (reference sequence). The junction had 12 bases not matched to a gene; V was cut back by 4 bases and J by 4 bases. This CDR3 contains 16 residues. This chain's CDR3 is CSATLPGQGVGETQYF. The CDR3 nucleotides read TGCAGTGCTACACTCCCCGGACAGGGGGTTGGAGAGACCCAGTACTTC.

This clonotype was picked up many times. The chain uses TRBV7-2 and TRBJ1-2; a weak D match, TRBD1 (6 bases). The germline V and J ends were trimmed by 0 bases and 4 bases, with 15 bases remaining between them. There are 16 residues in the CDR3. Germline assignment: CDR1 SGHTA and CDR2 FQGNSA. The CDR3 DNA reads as TGTGCCAGCAGCTTAGCCCCAGGGGACCTAAGCTATGGCTACACCTTC. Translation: CASSLAPGDLSYGYTF. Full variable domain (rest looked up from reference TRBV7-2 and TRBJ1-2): GAGVSQSPSNKVTEKGKDVELRCDPISGHTALYWYRQSLGQGLEFLIYFQGNSAPDKSGLPSDRFSAERTGGSVSTLTIQRTQQEDSAVYLCASSLAPGDLSYGYTFGSGTRLTVV.

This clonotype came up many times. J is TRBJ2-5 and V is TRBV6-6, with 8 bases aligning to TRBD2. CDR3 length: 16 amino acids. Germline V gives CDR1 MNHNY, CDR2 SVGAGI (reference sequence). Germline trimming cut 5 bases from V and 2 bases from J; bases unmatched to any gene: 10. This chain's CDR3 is CASSPPPAGAQETQYF. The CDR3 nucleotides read TGTGCCAGCAGTCCCCCTCCAGCGGGAGCTCAAGAGACCCAGTACTTC.

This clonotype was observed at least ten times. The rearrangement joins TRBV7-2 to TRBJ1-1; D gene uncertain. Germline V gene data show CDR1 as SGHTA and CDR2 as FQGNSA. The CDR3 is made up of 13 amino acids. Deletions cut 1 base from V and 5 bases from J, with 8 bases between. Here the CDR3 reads CASSLDVTTEAFF. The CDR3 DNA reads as TGTGCCAGCAGCTTAGACGTAACGACTGAAGCTTTCTTT.

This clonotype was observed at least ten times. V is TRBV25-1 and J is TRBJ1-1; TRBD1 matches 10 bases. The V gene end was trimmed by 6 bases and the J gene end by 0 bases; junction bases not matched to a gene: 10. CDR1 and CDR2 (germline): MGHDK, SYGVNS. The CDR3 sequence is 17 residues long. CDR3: CASRGDRGYHVNTEAFF. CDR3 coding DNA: TGTGCCAGCAGGGGGGACAGGGGATACCATGTGAACACTGAAGCTTTCTTT.

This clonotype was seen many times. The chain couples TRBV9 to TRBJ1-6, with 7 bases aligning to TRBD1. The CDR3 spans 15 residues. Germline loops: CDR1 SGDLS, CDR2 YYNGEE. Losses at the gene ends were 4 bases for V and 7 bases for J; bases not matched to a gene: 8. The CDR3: CASSPRQGRNSPLHF. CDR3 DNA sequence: TGTGCCAGCAGCCCAAGACAGGGTCGGAATTCACCCCTCCACTTT.

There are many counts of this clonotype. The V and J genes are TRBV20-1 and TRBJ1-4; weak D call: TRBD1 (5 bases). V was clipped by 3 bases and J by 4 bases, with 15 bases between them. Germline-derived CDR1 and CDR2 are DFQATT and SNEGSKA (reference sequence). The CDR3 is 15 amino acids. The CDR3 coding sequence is TGCAGTGCTAGGGTGACAGCCGGTTTTAATGAAAAACTGTTTTTT. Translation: CSARVTAGFNEKLFF.